The rows below give T cell receptor beta chains drawn from one sample of a study of neurological immune-mediated disorders. TCRdb processed the 5' RACE reads anew with MiXCR; each CDR3 protein has one entry. The profile covers 55,000 to 70,000 distinct CDR3 sequences, with over 8.5% appearing a single time and about 6.3% taken by the ten largest. Sequences were obtained from PBMCs. These receptor sequences come from a male donor with HTLV-1-associated myelopathy (HAM/TSP). Both conserved end residues are part of each CDR3. Not all rows give a size; the values are once, few, many and, for expanded clones, a class.

j_call: TRBJ1-3
clone_size: -
v_call: TRBV12-3/TRBV12-4
cdr3_aa: CATPQRGGNTIYF

j_call: TRBJ2-3
clone_size: many
v_call: TRBV7-3
cdr3_aa: CASRGLATDTQYF

j_call: TRBJ2-5
clone_size: few
v_call: TRBV7-7
cdr3_aa: CASSLGTGAGQETQYF

j_call: TRBJ2-3
clone_size: many
v_call: TRBV18
cdr3_aa: CASSTPLRDTQYF

j_call: TRBJ1-3
clone_size: many
v_call: TRBV5-1
cdr3_aa: CASSLKTGTSGNTIYF

j_call: TRBJ1-5
clone_size: few
v_call: TRBV5-6
cdr3_aa: CASSDNRGRGSRYQPQHF

j_call: TRBJ2-2
clone_size: many
v_call: TRBV12-3/TRBV12-4
cdr3_aa: CASTILSGELFF

j_call: TRBJ2-7
clone_size: many
v_call: TRBV5-1
cdr3_aa: CASSLWAGDYEQYF

j_call: TRBJ1-5
clone_size: many
v_call: TRBV20-1
cdr3_aa: CSARDPRKQPQHF

j_call: TRBJ1-1
clone_size: many
v_call: TRBV29-1
cdr3_aa: CSVPRTGGTEAFF

j_call: TRBJ1-6
clone_size: many
v_call: TRBV11-3
cdr3_aa: CASSPGGGHHDSPLHF

j_call: TRBJ1-1
clone_size: many
v_call: TRBV7-2
cdr3_aa: CASSLVRQPSEAFF

j_call: TRBJ1-1
clone_size: many
v_call: TRBV5-1
cdr3_aa: CASSWGQGTTTTEAFF

j_call: TRBJ2-3
clone_size: many
v_call: TRBV4-3
cdr3_aa: CASSRVGTDTQYF

j_call: TRBJ2-7
clone_size: many
v_call: TRBV5-6
cdr3_aa: CASSQRMGLDEQYF

j_call: TRBJ1-2
clone_size: -
v_call: TRBV20-1
cdr3_aa: CSAPDKQVNYGYIF

j_call: TRBJ1-5
clone_size: many
v_call: TRBV12-3/TRBV12-4
cdr3_aa: CASSLWGQGHHNQPQHF

j_call: TRBJ2-7
clone_size: many
v_call: TRBV9
cdr3_aa: CASSVGPGRSYEQYF

j_call: TRBJ1-1
clone_size: many
v_call: TRBV5-6
cdr3_aa: CASSPISGHLNTEAFF

j_call: TRBJ2-5
clone_size: many
v_call: TRBV5-1
cdr3_aa: CASSPAGLAGETQYF

j_call: TRBJ1-1
clone_size: many
v_call: TRBV12-3/TRBV12-4
cdr3_aa: CASSLMGGTEAFF

j_call: TRBJ1-5
clone_size: many
v_call: TRBV30
cdr3_aa: CAWSLGGGNQPQHF

j_call: TRBJ2-3
clone_size: -
v_call: TRBV5-6
cdr3_aa: CASSFTIGSTDTQYF

j_call: TRBJ2-3
clone_size: many
v_call: TRBV7-2
cdr3_aa: CASSRPGLAGNTQYF

j_call: TRBJ1-1
clone_size: many
v_call: TRBV12-3/TRBV12-4
cdr3_aa: CASSLGPTGGGTEAFF

j_call: TRBJ2-4
clone_size: many
v_call: TRBV7-3
cdr3_aa: CASSPSGPRDIQYF

j_call: TRBJ1-2
clone_size: many
v_call: TRBV29-1
cdr3_aa: CSALDRANYGYTF

j_call: TRBJ2-5
clone_size: many
v_call: TRBV7-2
cdr3_aa: CASRTGSGETQYF

j_call: TRBJ1-1
clone_size: many
v_call: TRBV20-1
cdr3_aa: CSARVGWGGTEAFF